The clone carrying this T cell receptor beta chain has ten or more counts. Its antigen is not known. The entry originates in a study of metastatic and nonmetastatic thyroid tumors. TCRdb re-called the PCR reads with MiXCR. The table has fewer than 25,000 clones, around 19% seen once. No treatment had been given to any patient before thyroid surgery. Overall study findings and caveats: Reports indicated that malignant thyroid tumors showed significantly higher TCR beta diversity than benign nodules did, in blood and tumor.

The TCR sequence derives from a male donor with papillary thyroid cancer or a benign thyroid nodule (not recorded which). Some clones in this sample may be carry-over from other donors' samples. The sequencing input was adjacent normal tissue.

The CDR3 protein is CATKRSGQPQHF. CDR3 nucleotides: TGTGCCACAAAGAGATCTGGACAGCCCCAGCATTTT. V and J are TRBV28 and TRBJ1-5, with D unresolved. The V end lost 10 bases, the J end lost 7 bases, and 14 bases lay between the germline ends. The CDR3 extends over 12 amino acids. Germline assignment: CDR1 MDHEN and CDR2 SYDVKM.